This TCR beta chain is from a study of shared clonotypes between healthy human individuals. Study-wide context: The donor group consisted of two women and a few men, aged 18 to 49.

Sorted-subset replicate PCR reactions contained about 200 ng DNA, corresponding to some 29,000 T cell genomes. Sequenced by immunoSEQ multiplex PCR; TCRdb stores in-frame clones only, minus some. This repertoire shows more than 900,000 clones, approximately 80% found once; its top ten account for 0.55% to 0.7%. Trimming removed 5 bases from V and 0 bases from J, with 17 bases in between. CDR3 size: 16 residues. Germline-derived CDR1 and CDR2 are SGHAT and FQNNGV. Sequenced: memory CD4+ T cells from PBMCs. The sample's subset: CD45RA-negative fraction. This chain links TRBV11-2 with TRBJ2-7, with D unclear. This receptor was identified in a man between 18 and 35 years old in good health. Some clones in this sample may be carry-over from other donors' samples. The CDR3 sequence: CASSVYFAASSYEQYF. DNA of the CDR3: TGTGCCAGCAGCGTTTACTTTGCGGCTAGCTCCTACGAGCAGTACTTC.